This T cell receptor (beta chain) is from a study of CXCR3 chemokines and chemotherapy response in bladder cancer. A single record per CDR3 protein comes from TCRdb applying MiXCR to the PCR reads. The profile covers 8,000 or so distinct CDR3 sequences, with 10% to 15% appearing a single time and 15% to 20% taken by the ten largest. This clonotype was counted ten times or more. V lost 6 bases to trimming and J lost 5 bases, with 10 bases between them. The CDR3 covers 12 residues. Germline V gene sequence: CDR1 MNHEY, CDR2 SMNVEV (reference sequence). The chain is built from TRBV27 and TRBJ2-5; D unclear. The sequence came from a human donor with bladder cancer that responded to neoadjuvant chemotherapy. Sampling took place from a patient whose treatment included neoadjuvant chemotherapy. Written as DNA, the CDR3 is TGTGCCAGCAGGCGGCTGTGGGAGACCCAGTACTTC. Translation: CASRRLWETQYF.